There are many counts of the clone carrying this TCR beta chain. Researchers amplified the TCR beta CDR3 regions from RNA transcripts. The TCR CDR3 first-round RT-PCR relied on the HTBI primer set. Each CDR3 protein is one row after TCRdb ran MiXCR on the multiplex PCR reads. Here the sample spans 300,000 to 350,000 distinct CDR3 sequences, approximately 15% being singletons. This sample is part of a study of T cells in Graves' hyperthyroidism and ophthalmopathy. The trim removed 5 bases at V and 4 bases at J, leaving 6 bases unmatched. Per the germline V gene, CDR1 is SGHAT and CDR2 is FQDESV (reference sequence). The CDR3 is 14 residues long.

The chain recombines TRBV11-1 with TRBJ2-5; 8 bases map to TRBD1. The material sequenced was blood. The receptor was derived from a woman aged 30 to 39 with Graves' hyperthyroidism. CDR3 nucleotides: TGTGCCAGCAGCGCCGGACAGGGAGGAGAGACCCAGTACTTC. Encoded protein: CASSAGQGGETQYF.